The 19 T cell receptor beta chains below come from one sample, sequenced in a study of blood T cell repertoires in COVID-19. Sequencing was performed with immunoSEQ multiplex PCR; in TCRdb, only in-frame clones are kept and a portion is missing. The sample has 450,000 to 500,000 clones, roughly 87% seen once. Sample: PBMCs or T cells enriched from blood (not recorded which). The receptor source for this set is a woman aged 18-29 years who had recovered from COVID-19.

The chain joins TRBV5-8 to TRBJ1-2; 8 bases are a match to TRBD1. The ends lost 4 bases at V and 2 bases at J; junction bases unmatched: 4. The CDR3 is made up of 14 amino acids. Germline CDR1 is SGHTS and CDR2 is YDEGEE. CDR3 sequence: CASSPDRVNYGYTF. CDR3 nucleotides: TGTGCCAGCAGCCCGGACAGGGTAAACTATGGCTACACCTTC.

V and J are TRBV12-5 and TRBJ1-5, with TRBD1 as a possible D gene (5 bases). Germline V CDR1 and CDR2: LGHNT, FRNRAP. The CDR3 has 13 amino acids. V was shortened by 5 bases and J by 6 bases, with 11 bases between the two germline ends. CDR3 DNA sequence: TGTGCTAGTGGTCCCCCCACAGGTCAGCCCCAGCATTTT. Translated: CASGPPTGQPQHF.

The chain uses TRBV28 and TRBJ1-5; possible D gene TRBD1, 6 bases. CDR3 length: 17 amino acids. Germline assignment: CDR1 MDHEN and CDR2 SYDVKM. Trimming cost V 8 bases and J 0 bases, with 20 bases left between them. The CDR3 spells CASGLGGAYDSNQPQHF. The CDR3 region has the DNA TGTGCCAGCGGCCTAGGGGGGGCCTATGATAGCAATCAGCCCCAGCATTTT.

The chain combines TRBV12-5 with TRBJ1-5, with D perhaps TRBD1 (6 bases). CDR1 is LGHNT and CDR2 is FRNRAP in the germline V gene. The V gene lost 0 bases and the J gene lost 9 bases, with 18 bases spanning the gap. The CDR3 covers 16 residues. In nucleotides, the CDR3 is TGTGCTAGTGGTTTGGTAACTGGACGGCAGGGGCTGCCCCAGCATTTT. Translating it yields CASGLVTGRQGLPQHF.

V usage is TRBV12-3 or TRBV12-4 and J usage is TRBJ2-7, with TRBD1 matching 8 bases. V lost 6 bases and J lost 6; bases outside the gene matches: 7. The CDR3 has 13 residues. CDR3 sequence (DNA): TGTGCCAGCAGAAAAGACAGGGGAGGCGAGCAGTACTTC. It is translated as CASRKDRGGEQYF.

V gene TRBV3-1 (or the pseudogene TRBV3-2) combines with J gene TRBJ2-7; 10 bases align to TRBD1. Germline CDR1 is LGHDT and CDR2 is YNNKEL (reference sequence). The junction had 5 bases not matched to a gene; V was cut back by 1 base and J by 5 bases. CDR3 length: 15 amino acids. As DNA, the CDR3 is TGTGCCAGCAGCCAAGTTGGGACAGGGGACCACGAGCAGTACTTC. The encoded protein is CASSQVGTGDHEQYF.

The count of this clone is one. The chain links TRBV2 to TRBJ1-4; the D gene is possibly TRBD1 (5 bases). Looked up from germline, CDR1 is SNHLY and CDR2 is FYNNEI. V lost 6 bases and J 3 bases, leaving 14 bases between the germline ends. There are 15 residues in the CDR3. The CDR3: CASSPEQVPNEKLFF. The DNA of the CDR3 is TGTGCCAGCAGCCCGGAACAGGTCCCTAATGAAAAACTGTTTTTT.

The rearrangement links TRBV3-1 (or the pseudogene TRBV3-2) to TRBJ2-1; D is perhaps TRBD1 (7 bases). The CDR3 is made up of 13 amino acids. V lost 10 bases and J 5 bases, leaving 15 bases between the germline ends. The V gene's germline CDR1 is LGHDT and CDR2 YNNKEL (reference sequence). The CDR3, as DNA: TGTGCCACACGGGGGCAGGGGGACAATGAGCAGTTCTTC. This encodes CATRGQGDNEQFF.

The chain uses TRBV2 and TRBJ2-1, with D possibly matching TRBD1 (6 bases). The CDR3 spans 14 residues. Germline V gene data show CDR1 as SNHLY and CDR2 as FYNNEI. With 6 bases removed from V and 2 bases from J, the gap between germline ends came to 11 bases. CDR3 region: CASRWDITYNEQFF. CDR3 DNA: TGTGCCAGCAGGTGGGACATCACCTACAATGAGCAGTTCTTC.

This chain links TRBV6-2 or TRBV6-3 with TRBJ2-1; 15 bases agree with TRBD2. The J segment lost 10 bases and the V segment lost 6 bases, leaving 16 bases of the junction unmatched. This CDR3 has 18 residues. Germline V lookup: CDR1 MNHEY, CDR2 SVGEGT. The DNA for the CDR3 is TGTGCCAGCAGCCAGTCGGGACTAGCGGGGGGCGATCCACGAGAGCAGTTCTTC. Amino acid sequence: CASSQSGLAGGDPREQFF.

This clone was seen a single time. The chain recombines TRBV27 with TRBJ2-2; 11 bases fit TRBD2. The J segment lost 6 bases and the V segment lost 5 bases, leaving 2 bases of the junction unmatched. The CDR3 runs to 14 residues. The germline CDR1 and CDR2 sequences are MNHEY and SMNVEV (reference sequence). DNA of the CDR3: TGTGCCAGCAGTCTAGCGGGGGGACCCGGGGAGCTGTTTTTT. Translation: CASSLAGGPGELFF.

This clone was detected only once. V usage is TRBV27 and J usage is TRBJ2-7, with 8 bases that match TRBD2. The CDR3 sequence is 15 residues long. Germline-derived CDR1 and CDR2 are MNHEY and SMNVEV (reference sequence). J was trimmed by 1 base and V by 5 bases; bases with no gene match: 7. The CDR3 region has the DNA TGTGCCAGCAGTCCGTCGGGGGGGCGTTCCTACGAGCAGTACTTC. This encodes CASSPSGGRSYEQYF.

This rearrangement joins TRBV6-5 to TRBJ2-3; TRBD2 agrees at 11 bases. This CDR3 region has 15 residues. The germline V gene encodes CDR1 MNHEY and CDR2 SVGAGI. V lost 7 bases, J lost 0 bases, and 3 bases stayed unmatched. The CDR3 spells CASKLAGVSTDTQYF. In nucleotides, the CDR3 is TGTGCCAGCAAACTAGCGGGGGTTAGCACAGATACGCAGTATTTT.

The DNA for the CDR3 is TGCGCCAGCAGCCTTTACTCCGGGACAGGGGGCAATGAAGCTTTCTTT. Translating gives CASSLYSGTGGNEAFF. The chain couples TRBV4-1 to TRBJ1-1; 12 bases match TRBD1. J was trimmed by 7 bases and V by 4 bases; bases with no gene match: 10. Germline V gene lookup returns CDR1 MGHRA and CDR2 YSYEKL. The CDR3 consists of 16 residues.

The chain combines TRBV3-1 (or the pseudogene TRBV3-2) with TRBJ1-2; 7 positions agree with TRBD1. Per the germline V gene, CDR1 is LGHDT and CDR2 is YNNKEL (reference sequence). This CDR3 has 15 amino acids. V gave up 4 bases and J gave up 6 bases; unmatched junction bases: 11. Here the CDR3 DNA reads TGTGCCAGCAGCCCCCGGGTTCAGGGGGGAAATGGCTACACCTTC. Translation: CASSPRVQGGNGYTF.

This clone has just a few counts. V usage is TRBV4-1 and J usage is TRBJ1-6; D is unclear. CDR3 length: 15 residues. Germline V gene sequence: CDR1 MGHRA, CDR2 YSYEKL. The V end lost 1 base, the J end lost 7 bases, and 11 bases lay between the germline ends. The CDR3 loop reads CASSQVGRGNSPLHF. The CDR3 nucleotides are TGCGCCAGCAGCCAAGTAGGCAGAGGGAATTCACCCCTCCACTTT.

V is TRBV2 and J is TRBJ1-3, with a weak D call TRBD1 (5 bases). The germline V gene encodes CDR1 SNHLY and CDR2 FYNNEI. The CDR3 runs to 15 residues. Trimming removed 3 bases from V and 0 bases from J, with 9 bases in between. The CDR3 spells CASSDWGDSGNTIYF. The CDR3 nucleotides are TGTGCCAGCAGTGACTGGGGGGACTCTGGAAACACCATATATTTT.

The V gene is TRBV2, the J gene TRBJ1-6; D gene uncertain. CDR3 size: 11 residues. Trimming removed 8 bases at V and 11 bases at J, with 10 bases between. Germline V CDR1 and CDR2: SNHLY, FYNNEI. Here the CDR3 DNA reads TGTGCCAGCCGGTCCCCCACACCCCTCCACTTT. It encodes CASRSPTPLHF.

The gene calls are TRBV28 and TRBJ2-3, with D perhaps TRBD1 (6 bases). Germline V gene lookup returns CDR1 MDHEN and CDR2 SYDVKM. V lost 7 bases, J lost 4 bases, and 12 bases lay in between. This CDR3 has 13 amino acids. The CDR3 region is CASMRGNSDTQYF. The CDR3, as DNA: TGTGCCAGCATGAGGGGGAACTCAGATACGCAGTATTTT.